The entry below gives a single TCR beta chain sequence along with its context. As yet, its antigen is unknown. The germline CDR1 and CDR2 sequences are MNHEY and SMNVEV (reference sequence). Germline trimming cut 7 bases from V and 7 bases from J; bases unmatched to any gene: 12. The length of the CDR3 is 14 residues. This sample is drawn from a study of shared clonotypes between healthy human individuals. Study findings and constraints: A reduction in generation probabilities was seen for non-shared clonotypes relative to those shared by all four donors.

The naive CD8 subset, CD45RO-negative cells positively selected for CCR7, excluded terminally differentiated effector memory CD45RA+ cells. Repertoires were generated with immunoSEQ multiplex PCR, while TCRdb's copy carries only in-frame clones and drops some. The table has some 2 million clones, just under 95% seen once. The TCR was taken from a man between 18 and 35 years old in good health. V is TRBV27 and J is TRBJ2-7; 8 bases agree with TRBD2. Sequences were obtained from naive CD8+ T cells sorted from blood. The CDR3 loop is CASTLGGGSGEQYF. In nucleotides, the CDR3 is TGTGCCAGCACCCTAGGCGGGGGGTCGGGAGAGCAGTACTTC.